A selection of T cell receptor beta chains follows, all from one sample in a study of the immune and genomic landscape of osteosarcoma. The method was immunoSEQ multiplex PCR; TCRdb's version includes in-frame clones alone and lacks a portion of them. The repertoire holds about 10,000 clones, with about two thirds as singletons. The sequencing sample was made of osteosarcoma tumor tissue from the lung. These receptors originate from a human donor with osteosarcoma. The CDR3 runs from the conserved cysteine through the conserved F or W. Fields, in order: CDR3 DNA, CDR3 protein, clone size, V gene, D gene, J gene. D genes are given only for firm matches. The size of a clone is reported for some rows only, either as once, few or many, or as a class for expanded clones.

TGCGCCAGCAGCCAAGATCGACTAGAGAAGACCTACGAGCAGTACTTC	CASSQDRLEKTYEQYF	.	TRBV4-1	.	TRBJ2-7
TGTGCCAGTAGCCCTGCAGGTCAGCCCCAGCATTTT	CASSPAGQPQHF	.	TRBV19	.	TRBJ1-5
TGTGCCATCAGTGAGTCGGGGACCGGGGCGAATTCACCCCTCCACTTT	CAISESGTGANSPLHF	.	TRBV10-3	.	TRBJ1-6
TGTGCCAGCAGTGGCGGGACAGGGGCCAATGTCCTCCACTTT	CASSGGTGANVLHF	.	TRBV6-1	TRBD1	TRBJ1-6
TGTGCCAGCAGGGGAAGTGCAGGGGCCTACAATGAGCAGTTCTTC	CASRGSAGAYNEQFF	medium-sized	TRBV2	.	TRBJ2-1
TGTGCCAGCAGCTTAGCGCAGAGGTCCAATGAGCAGTTCTTC	CASSLAQRSNEQFF	.	TRBV7-8	.	TRBJ2-1
TGCGCCAGCAGCCTACAGGGCTCTGGAAACACCATATATTTT	CASSLQGSGNTIYF	.	TRBV5-1	.	TRBJ1-3
TGCGCCAGCAGCCAAGAGGCACAGCCCCCCCCTGAAGCTTTCTTT	CASSQEAQPPPEAFF	few	TRBV4-1	.	TRBJ1-1
TGCGCCAGCAAGAAGAGCTCCTACAATGAGCAGTTCTTC	CASKKSSYNEQFF	.	TRBV5-1	.	TRBJ2-1
TGTGCCAGCAGTTACCCAGGGGCTCCCAATGAGCAGTTCTTC	CASSYPGAPNEQFF	.	TRBV6-7	.	TRBJ2-1
TGTGCCAGCAGCTTGGGCCCCGGGGAACAGCCCCAGCATTTT	CASSLGPGEQPQHF	few	TRBV5-6	.	TRBJ1-5
TGCGCCAGCAGCTTGGCTTCGGGAGCTGGGTACGAGCAGTACTTC	CASSLASGAGYEQYF	.	TRBV5-1	.	TRBJ2-7
TGTGCCAGCAGGGACCGATTAGAGACCCAGTACTTC	CASRDRLETQYF	once	TRBV2	.	TRBJ2-5
TGTGCCAGCAGCCCACAAACCGGGACAGGGATCCACGAGCAGTACTTC	CASSPQTGTGIHEQYF	.	TRBV9	TRBD1	TRBJ2-7
TGTGCCAGCAGCAAATTTACTAACGATGAGCAGTTCTTC	CASSKFTNDEQFF	.	TRBV21-1	.	TRBJ2-1
TGTGCCAGCAGTTTAGAGGATACGCAGTATTTT	CASSLEDTQYF	.	TRBV28	.	TRBJ2-3
TGTGCCAGCAGCGTAGGGAGGGCGGGAGAGGGCACAGATACGCAGTATTTT	CASSVGRAGEGTDTQYF	.	TRBV9	TRBD2	TRBJ2-3
TGTGCCAGCAGCCCATTAGGGAGCCCCTCACCCCTCCACTTT	CASSPLGSPSPLHF	.	TRBV14	.	TRBJ1-6
TGTGCCAGCAGTTCAACCTGGGGGGTACGGGTCTATGGCTACACCTTC	CASSSTWGVRVYGYTF	once	TRBV27	.	TRBJ1-2
TGTGCCAGCAGTTACCGAGGAGGAGAGCAGTTCTTC	CASSYRGGEQFF	.	TRBV6-5	.	TRBJ2-1
TGTGCCAGCAGTGAAAGGTCAGGGGTGGAGACCCAGTACTTC	CASSERSGVETQYF	.	TRBV2	.	TRBJ2-5
TGTGCCAGCAGCCCAGAGGGGGTCACAAGGGAAAAACTGTTTTTT	CASSPEGVTREKLFF	.	TRBV7-9	.	TRBJ1-4
TGTGCCAGCAGCCCGGGGTTTTCGAGGCACTACGAGCAGTACTTC	CASSPGFSRHYEQYF	.	TRBV28	.	TRBJ2-7
TGTGCCAGTAGTACGACAGGGGGAAGGAATCAGCCCCAGCATTTT	CASSTTGGRNQPQHF	.	TRBV19	TRBD1	TRBJ1-5
TGTGCCAGCAGTATTGGGCCTAACACTGAAGCTTTCTTT	CASSIGPNTEAFF	.	TRBV2	.	TRBJ1-1
TGTGCCAGCAGCCCCCAGGGGGCGGCCCAGTACTTC	CASSPQGAAQYF	.	TRBV7-2	TRBD1	TRBJ2-5
TGTGCCATCAGTCTTGACGGGTCCTACGAGCAGTACTTC	CAISLDGSYEQYF	.	TRBV10-3	.	TRBJ2-7
TGTGCCAGCAGCTTTGGGGTGTCGGGGAATCAGCCCCAGCATTTT	CASSFGVSGNQPQHF	few	TRBV7-8	.	TRBJ1-5
TGTGCCAGTAGTATAGCGGGAGGGCGAAATGAGCAGTTCTTC	CASSIAGGRNEQFF	.	TRBV19	TRBD2	TRBJ2-1
TGCGCCAGCAGGGAGACTAGCGGGGGAACTACTACCGGGGAGCTGTTTTTT	CASRETSGGTTTGELFF	.	TRBV5-1	TRBD2	TRBJ2-2
TGTGCCAGCAGTCTACCGGGTGGCGAGCAGTACTTC	CASSLPGGEQYF	few	TRBV9	.	TRBJ2-7
TGTGCCAGTGCCAGCTTAAGCACAGATACGCAGTATTTT	CASASLSTDTQYF	.	TRBV5-4	.	TRBJ2-3
TGTGCCAGCAGCCTATCTGAGGGGGGGAACTATGGCTACACCTTC	CASSLSEGGNYGYTF	.	TRBV27	.	TRBJ1-2
TGCGCCAGCAGCTTGCTTCGGGAGACCCAGTACTTC	CASSLLRETQYF	.	TRBV5-1	.	TRBJ2-5
TGTGCCATCGGTCAGGTATCGTCCTACGAGCAGTACTTC	CAIGQVSSYEQYF	.	TRBV10-3	.	TRBJ2-7
TGTGCCAGCAGCCCTCGTAGGGACGCCGGGGAGCTGTTTTTT	CASSPRRDAGELFF	medium-sized	TRBV9	.	TRBJ2-2
TGTGCCAGCACCACGGCTCCGGGACTAGCGGGAGGGCAGGAGACCGGGGAGCTGTTTTTT	CASTTAPGLAGGQETGELFF	.	TRBV28	TRBD2	TRBJ2-2
TGTGCCAGCAGCCATGCCCCCGATCACACCGGGGAGCTGTTTTTT	CASSHAPDHTGELFF	.	TRBV6-5	.	TRBJ2-2
TGCGCCAGCAGCCCCGGAGGTCGGGGACAGGGGGAAAGAAACACCATATATTTT	CASSPGGRGQGERNTIYF	.	TRBV4-1	TRBD1	TRBJ1-3
TGTGCCTGGAGGACTCAGTCGAGCACTGAAGCTTTCTTT	CAWRTQSSTEAFF	.	TRBV30	.	TRBJ1-1
TGTGCCAGCAGTGGGACAGGGAGAAGCGGGGAGCTGTTTTTT	CASSGTGRSGELFF	.	TRBV6-6	TRBD1	TRBJ2-2
TGTGCCAGCAGCTCCAGGGGGAATCAGCCCCAGCATTTT	CASSSRGNQPQHF	few	TRBV7-2	TRBD1	TRBJ1-5
TGTGCCAGCAGCTCCCGTTTGGGGGTATTCGCTGGAAACACCATATATTTT	CASSSRLGVFAGNTIYF	.	TRBV9	.	TRBJ1-3
TGTGCCAGCAGCGTAACATTGTACAATGAGCAGTTCTTC	CASSVTLYNEQFF	.	TRBV9	.	TRBJ2-1
TGTGCCAGCAGCGGACAGCCGAACACTGAAGCTTTCTTT	CASSGQPNTEAFF	.	TRBV6-1	.	TRBJ1-1